Presented here are 14 T cell receptor beta chains from one specimen sequenced in a study of tumor-infiltrating lymphocytes in oesophageal squamous cell carcinoma. MiXCR, applied by TCRdb to the PCR reads, yields one record per CDR3 protein. The data hold fewer than 25,000 distinct CDR3 sequences, with around 37% observed a single time. The sample was esophageal tumor tissue. The source is a female donor with esophageal squamous cell carcinoma.

Details on this clonotype: The CDR3 ends on some other residue instead of the conserved phenylalanine or tryptophan, so this is likely a read error. The limits of the CDR3 on the DNA are not certain, so only TCRdb's listed CDR3 is given. This rearrangement joins TRBV5-1 to TRBJ2-6; no DNA check was done on the table's D call, TRBD2. The germline gives CDR1 SGHRS, CDR2 YFSETQ. The CDR3 has 18 residues if both end residues are counted. The CDR3 spells CASSSKPGTGRNEQFFGA.

This clonotype occurred a few times. The V gene is TRBV24-1, the J gene TRBJ2-1; 9 bases agree with TRBD1. CDR1 and CDR2 (germline): KGHDR, SFDVKD. The CDR3 runs 15 residues. Trimming took 4 bases from V and 5 from J; bases not matched to a gene: 5. The CDR3 is CATSEMDRGNNEQFF. The DNA for the CDR3 is TGTGCCACCAGTGAGATGGACAGGGGTAACAATGAGCAGTTCTTC.

This clonotype was detected a few times. The chain is built from TRBV7-8 and TRBJ2-7, with TRBD2 identical over 9 bases. The tail of the sequence fits TRBJ2-5 better, so the J call may be wrong. This CDR3 spans 15 amino acids. CDR1 is SGHVS, CDR2 FQNEAQ, per germline. The CDR3: CASSFGLATQETQYF. DNA of the CDR3: TGTGCCAGCAGCTTTGGACTAGCGACACAAGAGACCCAGTACTTC.

The chain uses TRBV11-2 and TRBJ2-3, with D uncertain. The DNA matches TRBJ2-5 better at its end, which makes the J call doubtful. Germline loops: CDR1 SGHAT, CDR2 FQNNGV. The CDR3 sequence is 16 residues long. CDR3 bases: TGTGCCAGCAGCTTAGAAGGTTTTGGTAGGGAAGAGACCCAGTACTTC. Residues: CASSLEGFGREETQYF.

J is TRBJ2-1 and V is TRBV9, with D uncertain. Germline V gene data show CDR1 as SGDLS and CDR2 as YYNGEE. V lost 0 bases to trimming and J lost 10 bases, with 8 bases between them. There are 12 residues in the CDR3. CDR3 protein: CASSVEPVEQFF. CDR3 nucleotide sequence: TGTGCCAGCAGCGTAGAGCCGGTCGAGCAGTTCTTC.

This clonotype was detected once. The CDR3 loop reads CASSLSGPLGNNEQFF. In nucleotides, the CDR3 is TGTGCCAGCAGCTTATCGGGCCCTTTAGGGAACAATGAGCAGTTCTTC. The J gene is TRBJ2-5, the V gene TRBV7-6; D is unresolved. The J call may be mistaken, given a closer DNA end match to TRBJ2-1. CDR1 SGHVS and CDR2 FNYEAQ come from the germline V gene. CDR3 length: 16 residues.

This clonotype was detected a few times. This chain links TRBV7-2 with TRBJ2-2; D remains ambiguous. V lost 0 bases and J 6 bases, leaving 5 bases between the germline ends. Looked up from germline, CDR1 is SGHTA and CDR2 is FQGNSA. The CDR3 contains 13 residues. The CDR3 sequence is CASSLAIAGELFF. The DNA of the CDR3 is TGTGCCAGCAGCTTAGCGATCGCCGGGGAGCTGTTTTTT.

The sample holds many counts of this clonotype. This may stem from a read error, because a much larger clone lies one nucleotide away. The chain carries TRBV7-3 and TRBJ2-7, with D maybe TRBD2 (5 bases). CDR3 length: 13 residues. V gave up 2 bases and J gave up 7 bases, with 12 bases separating them. Germline CDR1 SGHTA, CDR2 FQGTGA. Here the CDR3 reads CASSLGPRGEQYF. In DNA form, the CDR3 reads TGTGCCAGCAGCTTAGGACCCCGGGGTGAGCAGTACTTC. Filled out from reference TRBV7-3 and TRBJ2-7, the complete variable domain reads GAGVSQTPSNKVTEKGKYVELRCDPISGHTALYWYRQSLGQGPEFLIYFQGTGAADDSGLPNDRFFAVRPEGSVSTLKIQRTERGDSAVYLCASSLGPRGEQYFGPGTRLTVT.

This clonotype came up many times. V is TRBV10-3 and J is TRBJ2-2; D unresolved. V lost 2 bases and J lost 4, with 11 bases in between. CDR3 length: 15 residues. Germline V gene lookup returns CDR1 ENHRY and CDR2 SYGVKD. The CDR3 nucleotides are TGTGCCATCAGTGAGACTGTAGCTTTCACCGGGGAGCTGTTTTTT. Encoded protein: CAISETVAFTGELFF.

This clonotype was recorded at least ten times. This chain connects TRBV5-4 to TRBJ2-1, with 7 bases aligning to TRBD1. The CDR3 runs 16 residues. Per germline, CDR1 SGHNT and CDR2 YYREEE (reference sequence). Trimming cost V 2 bases and J 4 bases; bases outside gene matches: 9. CDR3 amino acids: CASSFTTGAGYNEQFF. The CDR3 region has the DNA TGTGCCAGCAGCTTCACTACAGGGGCTGGATACAATGAGCAGTTCTTC.

As regards this clonotype: The conserved closing phenylalanine or tryptophan is absent in this CDR3, likely reflecting a read error. Because the CDR3's place on the DNA is in doubt, the DNA is left out and the CDR3 is given as listed by TCRdb. V usage is TRBV7-9 and J usage is TRBJ2-5; TRBD2 is taken as the D call from the table, unchecked against the DNA. From its first to its last residue, the CDR3 has 17 amino acids. Germline CDR1 reads SEHNR; CDR2 reads FQNEAQ (reference sequence). The CDR3 spells CASSSGTSGRPKTFSTS.

The rearrangement joins TRBV9 to TRBJ1-1; the D gene is possibly TRBD1 (6 bases). Germline V gives CDR1 SGDLS, CDR2 YYNGEE. The length of the CDR3 is 16 residues. The ends were cut back, 1 base at V and 0 bases at J, with 13 bases in the middle. CDR3 sequence (DNA): TGTGCCAGCAGCGTAACCGGGGGGCAGATGAACACTGAAGCTTTCTTT. Protein product: CASSVTGGQMNTEAFF.

With regard to this clonotype: One end of the junction does not line up with germline, which may come from a read error. V is TRBV11-2 and J is TRBJ2-7; D is possibly TRBD2 (5 bases). Germline values: CDR1 SGHAT, CDR2 FQNNGV. This CDR3 comprises 14 residues. CDR3 loop: CASSLEINTGELYF. CDR3 bases: TGTGCCAGCAGCTTAGAAATTAACACCGGGGAGCTGTACTTC.

The chain links TRBV4-1 to TRBJ1-1; D remains ambiguous. The CDR3 extends over 14 amino acids. The V gene's germline CDR1 is MGHRA and CDR2 YSYEKL. Between the trimmed V and J ends, which lost 4 bases and 1 base, there was a span of 10 bases. In DNA, the CDR3 is TGCGCCAGCAGCCTTGCGTTAGGGAACACTGAAGCTTTCTTT. It codes for CASSLALGNTEAFF.